This passage covers 25 T cell receptor beta chains from one sample sequenced in a study of blood T cell repertoires in COVID-19 (dated by TCRdb to the early 2020s). The method was the immunoSEQ multiplex PCR assay. This immuneACCESS table, as held by TCRdb, lists in-frame sequences with V and J called but not all clones. Of the missing ones, under half trace to an unresolved V gene in checked studies; the others have no known cause. The sample includes 56,000 or so clones, with around 88% observed a single time. The top ten hold around 20% of the sample. The sample taken for sequencing was peripheral blood. Receptor source: a woman over 75 with active COVID-19.

The chain carries TRBV7-3 and TRBJ2-1; TRBD2 matches at 8 bases. With V trimmed by 5 bases and J by 5 bases, 5 bases remained unmatched. CDR3 length equals 14 residues. CDR1 and CDR2 from the germline V gene are SGHTA and FQGTGA. As DNA, the CDR3 is TGTGCCAGCAGCCCGGGAGGGGCGAACAATGAGCAGTTCTTC. The encoded protein is CASSPGGANNEQFF.

The chain employs TRBV7-9 and TRBJ1-2; possibly TRBD1 for D (6 bases). CDR1 is SEHNR and CDR2 is FQNEAQ in the germline V gene (reference sequence). The CDR3 has 13 amino acids. Deletions cut 2 bases from V and 6 bases from J, with 10 bases between. The DNA of the CDR3 is TGTGCCAGCAGCTTAACCACAGGGCATGGCTACACCTTC. Translating gives CASSLTTGHGYTF.

The rearrangement joins TRBV7-2 to TRBJ1-5; D perhaps matches TRBD1 (6 bases). This CDR3 spans 13 amino acids. Germline V gene data show CDR1 as SGHTA and CDR2 as FQGNSA. Trimming stripped 9 bases from V and 3 bases from J, with 12 bases between. The CDR3 spells CASRQDLNQPQHF. The CDR3 bases are TGTGCCAGTCGACAGGACCTCAATCAGCCCCAGCATTTT.

V and J are TRBV19 and TRBJ2-5; TRBD2 agrees at 13 bases. J gave up 5 bases and V 5 bases, and 5 bases lay outside the gene matches. CDR3 length equals 15 residues. Germline V gene lookup returns CDR1 LNHDA and CDR2 SQIVND (reference sequence). CDR3 in amino acids: CASSVTSGGFETQYF. The CDR3 DNA is TGTGCCAGTAGTGTGACTAGCGGGGGGTTCGAGACCCAGTACTTC.

The chain joins TRBV30 to TRBJ1-5; TRBD1 agrees at 7 bases. Trimming took 0 bases from V and 5 from J; bases not matched to a gene: 4. The CDR3 is 14 amino acids. Germline CDR1 is GTSNPN and CDR2 is SVGIG (reference sequence). The CDR3 sequence is CAWSVAGTDQPQHF. The CDR3 nucleotides read TGTGCCTGGAGTGTGGCCGGGACAGATCAGCCCCAGCATTTT. Filled out from reference TRBV30 and TRBJ1-5, the complete variable domain reads SQTIHQWPATLVQPVGSPLSLECTVEGTSNPNLYWYRQAAGRGLQLLFYSVGIGQISSEVPQNLSASRPQDRQFILSSKKLLLSDSGFYLCAWSVAGTDQPQHFGDGTRLSIL.

The chain is built from TRBV9 and TRBJ2-1, with 14 positions matching TRBD2. Germline CDR1 SGDLS, CDR2 YYNGEE. V shed 4 bases, J shed 3 bases, and the junction held 9 bases outside the gene matches. The CDR3 runs to 18 residues. The CDR3, as DNA: TGTGCCAGCAGCCCTGGGGGGACTAGCGGGGGTATCTACAATGAGCAGTTCTTC. Encoded protein: CASSPGGTSGGIYNEQFF.

The J gene is TRBJ2-3, the V gene TRBV14; 10 nucleotides match TRBD2. This CDR3 comprises 16 residues. Germline V gives CDR1 SGHDN, CDR2 FVKESK. V was pared by 3 bases and J by 5 bases, with 8 bases of the junction left unmatched. The CDR3 protein is CASSQNSGGSGDTQYF. CDR3 nucleotides: TGTGCCAGCAGCCAGAATAGCGGGGGGTCTGGAGATACGCAGTATTTT.

This clone has only one observation. The rearrangement uses TRBV29-1 and TRBJ1-2; D is possibly TRBD1 (5 bases). The CDR3 covers 15 residues. Per the germline V gene, CDR1 is SQVTM and CDR2 is ANQGSEA. Trimming shortened V by 6 bases and J by 3 bases, and 20 bases separated the two germline ends. The CDR3 reads CSVLAARAPYYGYTF. CDR3 DNA: TGCAGCGTCCTCGCGGCCAGGGCCCCCTACTATGGCTACACCTTC.

V gene TRBV6-1 combines with J gene TRBJ1-6; D gene ambiguous. CDR1 is MNHNS, CDR2 SASEGT, per germline. V lost 0 bases and J 14 bases, leaving 11 bases between the germline ends. The CDR3 is 13 residues long. The CDR3 loop reads CASSEATATSLHF. CDR3 coding DNA: TGTGCCAGCAGTGAAGCTACAGCTACCTCCCTCCACTTT.

The V and J genes are TRBV3-1 (or the pseudogene TRBV3-2) and TRBJ1-1; D call uncertain. CDR3 length equals 12 residues. The V end was cut by 4 bases, the J end by 6 bases, with 9 bases between. Germline-derived CDR1 and CDR2 are LGHDT and YNNKEL (reference sequence). Here the CDR3 reads CASSPAGSEAFF. CDR3 DNA: TGTGCCAGCAGCCCCGCAGGTTCTGAAGCTTTCTTT.

This chain joins TRBV2 and TRBJ2-7, with D possibly being TRBD1 (5 bases). Between the trimmed V and J ends, which lost 2 bases and 1 base, there was a span of 12 bases. The CDR3 has 15 amino acids. Germline lookup yields CDR1 SNHLY and CDR2 FYNNEI. CDR3 region: CASSEIGAVSYEQYF. The DNA of the CDR3 is TGTGCCAGCAGTGAAATAGGGGCCGTTTCCTACGAGCAGTACTTC.

The rearrangement uses TRBV6-5 and TRBJ2-1; D uncertain. The CDR3 is 13 amino acids. CDR1 MNHEY and CDR2 SVGAGI come from the germline V gene. Trimming stripped 0 bases from V and 6 bases from J, with 6 bases between. The CDR3 region is CASSYSLANEQFF. CDR3 nucleotides: TGTGCCAGCAGTTACTCACTTGCCAATGAGCAGTTCTTC.

The gene calls are TRBV19 and TRBJ2-7; 8 nucleotides match TRBD2. V shed 4 bases and J 4 bases; nucleotides not matched to a gene: 3. The CDR3 is 13 amino acids. Per the germline V gene, CDR1 is LNHDA and CDR2 is SQIVND (reference sequence). The CDR3 protein is CASSSVAGYEQYF. CDR3 DNA sequence: TGTGCCAGTAGTAGTGTAGCGGGATACGAGCAGTACTTC.

This chain uses TRBV7-3 with TRBJ2-1, with 7 bases aligning to TRBD1. V was pared by 4 bases and J by 13 bases, with 10 bases of the junction left unmatched. Germline loops: CDR1 SGHTA, CDR2 FQGTGA. The CDR3 is 13 amino acids. The CDR3 reads CASSSENRGVQFF. The CDR3 nucleotides are TGTGCCAGCAGCTCCGAGAACAGGGGAGTTCAGTTCTTC.

The rearrangement uses TRBV5-1 and TRBJ1-2; 7 bases line up with TRBD1. Trimming removed 6 bases from V and 6 bases from J; junction bases left unmatched: 8. This CDR3 comprises 13 residues. CDR1 is SGHRS and CDR2 is YFSETQ in the germline V gene. CDR3 loop: CASTRTGADGYTF. CDR3 sequence (DNA): TGCGCCAGCACTCGGACAGGTGCCGATGGCTACACCTTC.

The rearrangement uses TRBV6-5 and TRBJ2-3; 9 nucleotides align to TRBD1. Unmatched junction bases numbered 7, after V lost 2 bases and J lost 4 bases. Germline V gene data show CDR1 as MNHEY and CDR2 as SVGAGI. CDR3 length: 16 amino acids. CDR3 residues: CASSYRPGQGADTQYF. The CDR3 region has the DNA TGTGCCAGCAGTTACCGACCGGGACAGGGTGCAGATACGCAGTATTTT.

The CDR3 region has the DNA TGTGCCAGCAGTGAAGTAGGACTAGCGGGGGATCGAGATACGCAGTATTTT. Translation: CASSEVGLAGDRDTQYF. This rearrangement joins TRBV2 to TRBJ2-3; TRBD2 agrees at 13 bases. There are 17 residues in the CDR3. V lost 1 base and J lost 5; bases outside the gene matches: 6. Germline values: CDR1 SNHLY, CDR2 FYNNEI.

V usage is TRBV29-1 and J usage is TRBJ2-5; TRBD1 matches at 7 bases. The CDR3 length is 14 residues. The J segment lost 5 bases and the V segment lost 0 bases, leaving 6 bases of the junction unmatched. Germline lookup yields CDR1 SQVTM and CDR2 ANQGSEA. The CDR3 is CSVEDLGQKETQYF. The CDR3 DNA is TGCAGCGTTGAAGATTTGGGACAGAAGGAGACCCAGTACTTC.

This clone was seen just once. The chain has TRBV3-1 (or the pseudogene TRBV3-2) and TRBJ1-2; D call uncertain. Germline V lookup: CDR1 LGHDT, CDR2 YNNKEL (reference sequence). The ends were cut back, 4 bases at V and 4 bases at J, with 10 bases in the middle. This CDR3 spans 13 amino acids. The DNA of the CDR3 is TGTGCCAGCAGCCCGGGGTTTGGCTATGGCTACACCTTC. Encoded protein: CASSPGFGYGYTF.

This chain joins TRBV2 and TRBJ1-2; a weak D match, TRBD1 (6 bases). CDR3 length equals 14 residues. Germline V gene data show CDR1 as SNHLY and CDR2 as FYNNEI. V lost 0 bases, J lost 8 bases, and 13 bases lay in between. The CDR3 loop reads CASSEAAGAYGYTF. As DNA, the CDR3 is TGTGCCAGCAGTGAAGCCGCGGGGGCTTACGGCTACACCTTC.

The DNA of the CDR3 is TGTGCCAGTAGGCGAGGGACTAGCGGGGGGCAAGAGACCCAGTACTTC. This sequence encodes CASRRGTSGGQETQYF. The V call is TRBV19, the J call TRBJ2-5; 15 bases map to TRBD2. This CDR3 contains 16 residues. Germline CDR1 LNHDA, CDR2 SQIVND (reference sequence). V lost 6 bases, J lost 2 bases, and 4 bases stayed unmatched. The full variable domain, in which reference TRBV19 and TRBJ2-5 provide the parts outside the CDR3, is DGGITQSPKYLFRKEGQNVTLSCEQNLNHDAMYWYRQDPGQGLRLIYYSQIVNDFQKGDIAEGYSVSREKKESFPLTVTSAQKNPTAFYLCASRRGTSGGQETQYFGPGTRLLVL.

The chain has TRBV5-6 and TRBJ1-1, with 9 bases matching TRBD1. V lost 3 bases, J lost 0 bases, and 3 bases stayed unmatched. Germline values: CDR1 SGHDT, CDR2 YYEEEE. There are 15 residues in the CDR3. Here the CDR3 reads CASSYRTGVNTEAFF. The CDR3, as DNA: TGTGCCAGCAGCTACCGGACAGGGGTGAACACTGAAGCTTTCTTT.

J is TRBJ2-3 and V is TRBV5-1; 8 bases line up with TRBD2. With 2 bases clipped from V and 2 bases from J, the junction kept 1 base outside the gene matches. This CDR3 comprises 14 residues. Germline V gene data show CDR1 as SGHRS and CDR2 as YFSETQ. The CDR3 sequence is CASSFSGVTDTQYF. The CDR3 DNA reads TGCGCCAGCAGCTTTAGCGGGGTCACAGATACGCAGTATTTT. The variable domain in full, completed from reference TRBV5-1 and TRBJ2-3, reads KAGVTQTPRYLIKTRGQQVTLSCSPISGHRSVSWYQQTPGQGLQFLFEYFSETQRNKGNFPGRFSGRQFSNSRSEMNVSTLELGDSALYLCASSFSGVTDTQYFGPGTRLTVL.

This rearrangement joins TRBV3-1 (or the pseudogene TRBV3-2) to TRBJ2-3; 10 bases are a match to TRBD2. The J segment lost 4 bases and the V segment lost 2 bases, leaving 6 bases of the junction unmatched. The CDR3 loop spans 16 amino acids. Germline V lookup: CDR1 LGHDT, CDR2 YNNKEL (reference sequence). The DNA of the CDR3 is TGTGCCAGCAGCCAACATAGCGGGGGGTACGCAGATACGCAGTATTTT. As protein: CASSQHSGGYADTQYF.

The gene calls are TRBV19 and TRBJ1-5, with D possibly matching TRBD1 (6 bases). This CDR3 has 16 amino acids. Looked up from germline, CDR1 is LNHDA and CDR2 is SQIVND (reference sequence). V was shortened by 4 bases and J by 0 bases, with 13 bases between the two germline ends. CDR3 in DNA: TGTGCCAGTAGTACAGACAGGAAATATAGCAATCAGCCCCAGCATTTT. This encodes CASSTDRKYSNQPQHF.